This entry concerns a single T cell receptor (beta chain). The source of the sample is a study of blood T cell repertoires in COVID-19. Overall study: Whether acute or convalescent, the COVID-19 samples came from the United States, Italy and Spain. PBMCs, B-cell-depleted T cells, or T cells provided the cDNA or gDNA that made up the material.

This CDR3 comprises 13 residues. Germline lookup yields CDR1 SNHLY and CDR2 FYNNEI. V was clipped by 11 bases and J by 0 bases, with 11 bases between them. In the original workflow: From reference gene primer amplification, estimates of nucleated cell counts were derived. Sequencing was performed with immunoSEQ multiplex PCR; in TCRdb, only in-frame clones are kept and a portion is missing. Clone size and V and J calls were adopted from that table, with D and trimming inferred from the DNA. In the table there are approximately 75,000 clones, around four fifths of which are singletons. The sequenced sample consisted of peripheral blood. The sequence was obtained from an elderly woman with acute or convalescent COVID-19. This chain uses TRBV2 with TRBJ1-3; D is possibly TRBD1 (5 bases). In DNA, the CDR3 is TGTGCCGGCTACAGGAGCTCTGGAAACACCATATATTTT. Residues: CAGYRSSGNTIYF.